These T cell receptor beta chains were read from a single sample in a study of response to subunit inactivated influenza vaccine. TCRdb itself ran the RT-PCR reads through MiXCR, one entry per CDR3 protein. Found here are 500,000 to 550,000 distinct CDR3 sequences, 6% to 9% of them singletons; the top ten hold roughly 13%. Sequenced material: PBMCs from blood, taken around 25 months after vaccination. The source of these receptors is a man aged 50 to 69 who received an inactivated influenza vaccine. CDR3s include the opening cysteine and the closing phenylalanine or tryptophan. A D gene is named only where the DNA matches it firmly. Clone size, where shown, is once, few, many, or a class for clones that have expanded.

v_gene	j_gene	abundance	d_gene	CDR3aa	CDR3nt
TRBV7-9	TRBJ2-3	few	TRBD2	CASSYGTSGAGDTQYF	TGTGCCAGCAGCTACGGGACTAGCGGGGCTGGAGATACGCAGTATTTT
TRBV6-5	TRBJ2-3	few	NA	CASSYLGAQGRDTQYF	TGTGCCAGCAGTTACCTCGGGGCGCAGGGAAGGGATACGCAGTATTTT
TRBV20-1	TRBJ2-3	NA	NA	CSARPTVLYTDTQYF	TGCAGTGCTAGGCCTACAGTTTTGTACACAGATACGCAGTATTTT
TRBV12-3/TRBV12-4	TRBJ2-1	many	TRBD1	CASKVQGLSYNEQFF	TGTGCCAGCAAAGTACAGGGGCTCTCCTACAATGAGCAGTTCTTC
TRBV10-3	TRBJ2-5	many	NA	CAISESSRGETQYF	TGTGCCATCAGTGAGTCAAGCCGGGGAGAGACCCAGTACTTC
TRBV4-1	TRBJ2-3	many	NA	CASSQDPTDTQYF	TGCGCCAGCAGCCAGGACCCCACAGATACGCAGTATTTT
TRBV20-1	TRBJ1-2	few	NA	CSARAIRGGYTF	TGCAGTGCTCGTGCCATCCGGGGGGGCTACACCTTC
TRBV5-1	TRBJ2-7	few	NA	CASGSGETLGEQYF	TGCGCCAGCGGGTCCGGCGAGACCCTGGGGGAGCAGTACTTC
TRBV7-9	TRBJ2-5	few	NA	CASSFPDRQTQYF	TGTGCCAGCAGCTTCCCGGACAGACAGACCCAGTACTTC
TRBV12-3/TRBV12-4	TRBJ2-7	many	NA	CASSPAGTSYEQYF	TGTGCCAGCAGCCCGGCCGGGACAAGCTACGAGCAGTACTTC
TRBV7-2	TRBJ2-2	NA	NA	CASSPPPWNTGELFF	TGTGCCAGCAGCCCACCACCTTGGAACACCGGGGAGCTGTTTTTT
TRBV9	TRBJ2-3	few	TRBD1	CASSVDTGGRSDTQYF	TGTGCCAGCAGCGTAGATACAGGGGGCAGATCGGATACGCAGTATTTT
TRBV7-2	TRBJ2-1	many	NA	CASSLASPSEQFF	TGTGCCAGCAGCTTAGCTTCGCCCAGTGAGCAGTTCTTC
TRBV30	TRBJ1-4	few	NA	CAASLRWNEKLFF	TGTGCCGCCAGTCTACGGTGGAATGAAAAACTGTTTTTT
TRBV7-2	TRBJ2-1	NA	TRBD2	CDSSLGVAGGREQFF	TGTGACAGCAGCTTAGGGGTAGCGGGAGGGAGGGAGCAGTTCTTC
TRBV12-3/TRBV12-4	TRBJ1-1	NA	TRBD1	CASTMAGGLYTEAFF	TGTGCCAGCACTATGGCAGGGGGGTTGTACACTGAAGCTTTCTTT
TRBV12-3/TRBV12-4	TRBJ2-1	many	NA	CASSFASVNEQFF	TGTGCCAGCAGTTTTGCTAGCGTAAATGAGCAGTTCTTC
TRBV12-3/TRBV12-4	TRBJ2-2	few	TRBD1	CASRFTGQGARGELFF	TGTGCCAGCAGGTTTACGGGACAGGGGGCGAGGGGGGAGCTGTTTTTT
TRBV28	TRBJ1-2	NA	NA	CASTWAANYGYTF	TGTGCCAGCACCTGGGCAGCTAACTATGGCTACACCTTC
TRBV20-1	TRBJ1-1	few	TRBD1	CSAYTGVGANTEAFF	TGCAGTGCTTATACAGGGGTCGGAGCGAACACTGAAGCTTTCTTT
TRBV2	TRBJ2-3	many	NA	CASSDRTSTDTQYF	TGTGCCAGCAGTGATCGGACTAGCACAGATACGCAGTATTTT
TRBV19	TRBJ1-1	NA	TRBD1	CASSIRDSRSEAFF	TGTGCCAGTAGTATAAGGGACAGTCGCTCTGAAGCTTTCTTT
TRBV4-3	TRBJ2-1	few	NA	CASSQGRLLGEQFF	TGCGCCAGCAGCCAAGGACGGCTTCTCGGTGAGCAGTTCTTC
TRBV5-6	TRBJ2-1	few	NA	CASSLVERLDSYNEQFF	TGTGCCAGCAGCTTGGTAGAGCGCTTAGATTCCTACAATGAGCAGTTCTTC
TRBV7-9	TRBJ1-2	few	NA	CASSLDTDRTTYGYTF	TGTGCCAGCAGCTTAGATACGGACAGAACTACTTATGGCTACACCTTC
TRBV20-1	TRBJ1-1	many	TRBD1	CSATDRGTEAFF	TGCAGTGCGACGGACAGGGGCACTGAAGCTTTCTTT
TRBV2	TRBJ2-7	few	TRBD2	CASRGGLAGGYEQYF	TGTGCCAGCAGGGGAGGACTAGCGGGGGGTTACGAGCAGTACTTC
TRBV7-9	TRBJ2-1	many	TRBD2	CASSLDGTSDNEQFF	TGTGCCAGCAGCTTAGATGGGACTAGCGACAATGAGCAGTTCTTC
TRBV4-3	TRBJ1-1	many	TRBD1	CASSLRAGTGTGNTEAFF	TGCGCCAGCAGTCTCCGGGCCGGGACAGGGACGGGCAACACTGAAGCTTTCTTT